The clone carrying this T cell receptor beta chain is medium-sized (0.01 to 0.1%) in the sample. Its target is not known. The data belong to a study of persistence of HIV-infected CD4 T cells. Study conclusions and caveats: Compared with CD3/CD28-stimulated cells, CMV- and Gag-responding cells showed lower TCRbeta richness. Antigen-responding cells were enriched for degenerate expanded CDR3beta sequences.

The immunoSEQ assay was version 4, run in survey mode. Template was genomic DNA at 8 to 10 ng/uL, with up to about 1 ug used per sample. Here immunoSEQ multiplex PCR was the method, and the copy in TCRdb shows in-frame clones only, minus some. The sample carries roughly 7,500 clones, about 61% recorded once. Germline CDR1 is LNHDA and CDR2 is SQIVND (reference sequence). The CDR3 contains 12 residues. Trimming shortened V by 8 bases and J by 4 bases, and 11 bases separated the two germline ends. Stimulation used about 9.5 ug/mL lysate from CMV-infected fibroblasts. Sorting of responding CD4+ T cells relied on upregulated CD40 ligand together with CD69. PBMCs were depleted of CD8+ T cells before stimulation.

This rearrangement joins TRBV19 to TRBJ1-2; D is uncertain. The sequencing used CD4+ T cells sorted from PBMCs after 18-hour stimulation, collected from a patient who received antiretroviral therapy. This TCR was recovered from an adult man with HIV who was CMV-seropositive. The CDR3 region has the DNA TGTGCCAGTTCTGCCATGGGCTATGGCTACACCTTC. Translating gives CASSAMGYGYTF.